The 25 T cell receptor beta chains below were found in one sample sequenced in a study of OX40 agonist ivuxolimab in advanced cancers. Using immunoSEQ multiplex PCR, the repertoire was profiled, and TCRdb retains in-frame clones only, with some absent. The sample consists of 75,000 to 85,000 clones, 80% to 90% of them appearing once. Sequenced here: CD4+ or CD8+ T cells sorted from blood, sampled in a trial of the OX40 agonist ivuxolimab. All receptors derive from an adult with an advanced solid tumor such as melanoma, head and neck, liver or kidney cancer.

This chain connects TRBV27 to TRBJ2-5, with a weak D call TRBD2 (5 bases). CDR1 and CDR2 from the germline V gene are MNHEY and SMNVEV (reference sequence). CDR3 size: 15 residues. Between the trimmed V and J ends, which lost 4 bases and 4 bases, there was a span of 16 bases. The CDR3 DNA reads TGTGCCAGCAGTTCCGGTGGAGCGGTACGAGAGACCCAGTACTTC. Its protein product is CASSSGGAVRETQYF.

V usage is TRBV14 and J usage is TRBJ1-1, with 7 bases aligning to TRBD1. Germline lookup yields CDR1 SGHDN and CDR2 FVKESK. The trim removed 4 bases at V and 10 bases at J, leaving 9 bases unmatched. The CDR3 totals 13 residues. CDR3 loop: CASSLGGGNGAFF. CDR3 DNA: TGTGCCAGCAGCCTCGGAGGGGGCAACGGAGCTTTCTTT.

The J gene is TRBJ1-2, the V gene TRBV7-9, with D possibly TRBD1 on 6 matching bases. There are 13 residues in the CDR3. CDR1 is SEHNR and CDR2 is FQNEAQ in the germline V gene (reference sequence). The V end lost 1 base, the J end lost 4 bases, and 7 bases lay between the germline ends. The CDR3 bases are TGTGCCAGCAGCTTAGTAGGGGGCTATGGCTACACCTTC. It specifies CASSLVGGYGYTF.

CDR3 sequence: CASSYRTSYEQYF. The DNA for the CDR3 is TGTGCCAGCAGTTACAGGACCTCCTACGAGCAGTACTTC. The V call is TRBV6-5, the J call TRBJ2-7; D gene unclear. The CDR3 extends over 13 amino acids. Germline V gene data show CDR1 as MNHEY and CDR2 as SVGAGI. Trimming took off 2 bases at V and 0 bases at J, with 5 bases between the two ends.

CDR3 in amino acids: CASSLGPSGSGENIQYF. The CDR3 region has the DNA TGTGCCAGCAGCTTAGGACCTAGCGGGAGTGGGGAAAACATTCAGTACTTC. The rearrangement joins TRBV7-8 to TRBJ2-4, with TRBD2 matching 10 bases. V was clipped by 1 base and J by 5 bases; unmatched bases: 8. This CDR3 region has 17 residues. Germline CDR1 SGHVS, CDR2 FQNEAQ.

V gene TRBV6-1 combines with J gene TRBJ2-7; 11 bases are shared with TRBD1. Germline V gene sequence: CDR1 MNHNS, CDR2 SASEGT. This CDR3 region has 15 residues. V shed 4 bases, J shed 2 bases, and the junction held 4 bases outside the gene matches. The CDR3, as DNA: TGTGCCAGCAGTGTCCGGGACAGGGGGACCTACGAGCAGTACTTC. Protein sequence: CASSVRDRGTYEQYF.

V is TRBV7-2 and J is TRBJ2-5; 9 nucleotides match TRBD2. Germline CDR1 is SGHTA and CDR2 is FQGNSA. The CDR3 totals 17 residues. V dropped 5 bases and J dropped 5; count of bases not matched to a gene: 15. CDR3 in DNA: TGTGCCAGCAGCCCCCTGGCTAGCGGGACCCGGAGGGAGACCCAGTACTTC. Protein: CASSPLASGTRRETQYF.

V usage is TRBV5-1 and J usage is TRBJ2-3; 11 bases match TRBD2. Germline loops: CDR1 SGHRS, CDR2 YFSETQ. Losses at the gene ends were 2 bases for V and 2 bases for J; bases not matched to a gene: 7. The CDR3 is 17 amino acids. The CDR3 DNA is TGCGCCAGCAGCTTACCTCTAGCGGGAGGCACCACAGATACGCAGTATTTT. This sequence encodes CASSLPLAGGTTDTQYF.

This clone was counted once. This chain joins TRBV18 and TRBJ2-1, with a tentative D call TRBD1 (6 bases). V was cut by 5 bases and J by 5 bases, with 13 bases left in between. Germline V lookup: CDR1 KGHSH, CDR2 LQKENI. CDR3 length: 14 amino acids. CDR3 in DNA: TGTGCCAGCTCAGAGGGGACAATTAACAATGAGCAGTTCTTC. This encodes CASSEGTINNEQFF.

This sequence joins TRBV27 and TRBJ2-5; 7 nucleotides line up with TRBD2. CDR1 and CDR2 (germline): MNHEY, SMNVEV (reference sequence). Trimming removed 4 bases from V and 4 bases from J; junction bases left unmatched: 6. CDR3 length: 14 amino acids. CDR3 loop: CASSWAGGRETQYF. The CDR3 region has the DNA TGTGCCAGCAGTTGGGCCGGGGGGAGAGAGACCCAGTACTTC.

The chain couples TRBV27 to TRBJ1-3; perhaps TRBD1 as D (5 bases). Trimming removed 5 bases at V and 8 bases at J, with 19 bases between. The CDR3 covers 15 residues. Germline assignment: CDR1 MNHEY and CDR2 SMNVEV (reference sequence). The CDR3 here is CASSPSRGLGDTIYF. CDR3 nucleotides: TGTGCCAGCAGTCCTTCCCGAGGGCTGGGGGACACCATATATTTT.

V and J are TRBV7-7 and TRBJ2-5, with TRBD1 identical over 9 bases. V shed 5 bases and J 0 bases; nucleotides not matched to a gene: 4. Germline CDR1 SSHAT, CDR2 FNYEAQ (reference sequence). The length of the CDR3 is 15 residues. CDR3 protein: CASSTGTGNQETQYF. Here the CDR3 DNA reads TGTGCCAGCAGCACCGGGACAGGGAACCAAGAGACCCAGTACTTC.

The chain combines TRBV2 with TRBJ1-1; D uncertain. CDR1 SNHLY and CDR2 FYNNEI come from the germline V gene. This CDR3 has 14 residues. The V and J ends lost 6 bases and 0 bases respectively, with 11 bases between them. CDR3 nucleotide sequence: TGTGCCAGCAGGGAACAGTTGATGAACACTGAAGCTTTCTTT. Protein product: CASREQLMNTEAFF.

The chain carries TRBV7-9 and TRBJ2-2; D unresolved. V lost 5 bases, J lost 4 bases, and 20 bases lay in between. Germline V CDR1 and CDR2: SEHNR, FQNEAQ (reference sequence). This CDR3 region has 17 residues. CDR3 protein: CASSPRLRNSITGELFF. The CDR3 nucleotides read TGTGCCAGCAGCCCCCGTTTACGAAACTCCATCACCGGGGAGCTGTTTTTT.

The rearrangement joins TRBV19 to TRBJ2-3, with 8 bases that match TRBD2. This CDR3 region has 17 residues. V was clipped by 5 bases and J by 8 bases; unmatched bases: 18. Germline V gene sequence: CDR1 LNHDA, CDR2 SQIVND (reference sequence). The CDR3 nucleotides read TGTGCCAGTAGTTCCTCGTTTAGCGGGACCACGAAGGGTACGCAGTATTTT. Amino acid sequence: CASSSSFSGTTKGTQYF.

The rearrangement links TRBV5-1 to TRBJ2-7; 12 nucleotides match TRBD1. Trimming took 4 bases from V and 1 from J; bases not matched to a gene: 15. The CDR3 covers 19 residues. Per germline, CDR1 SGHRS and CDR2 YFSETQ. The CDR3 sequence: CASSRSGTGGAFLSYEQYF. DNA of the CDR3: TGCGCCAGCAGCCGGAGCGGGACAGGGGGCGCTTTCCTATCCTACGAGCAGTACTTC.

The chain combines TRBV28 with TRBJ2-3; 8 nucleotides agree with TRBD1. The V segment lost 10 bases and the J segment 3 bases; nucleotides outside the gene matches: 6. This CDR3 is 13 amino acids long. Germline lookup yields CDR1 MDHEN and CDR2 SYDVKM. CDR3 in DNA: TGTGCCACACAGACAGGGGTGACAGATACGCAGTATTTT. Its protein is CATQTGVTDTQYF.

The chain links TRBV7-9 to TRBJ2-5; D might be TRBD1 (5 bases). V dropped 1 base and J dropped 4 bases, with 7 bases sitting between them. CDR3 size: 13 residues. Germline assignment: CDR1 SEHNR and CDR2 FQNEAQ (reference sequence). CDR3 DNA sequence: TGTGCCAGCAGCTTAGTAGGGGCAGAGACCCAGTACTTC. Protein product: CASSLVGAETQYF.

The chain carries TRBV7-9 and TRBJ2-7; D might be TRBD1 (5 bases). This CDR3 region has 14 residues. V gave up 6 bases and J gave up 3 bases, with 15 bases separating them. Per germline, CDR1 SEHNR and CDR2 FQNEAQ (reference sequence). The chain's CDR3 is CASSTGGHNYEQYF. The CDR3, as DNA: TGTGCCAGCAGTACCGGTGGACATAACTACGAGCAGTACTTC.

The chain links TRBV6-1 to TRBJ2-1; D not certain. V lost 1 base, J lost 4 bases, and 14 bases lay in between. Germline CDR1 and CDR2: MNHNS and SASEGT. CDR3 size: 16 residues. The DNA for the CDR3 is TGTGCCAGCAGTGAAGACCCCGGACCGGGTTACAATGAGCAGTTCTTC. Translated: CASSEDPGPGYNEQFF.

V gene TRBV2 combines with J gene TRBJ2-1, with 14 bases that match TRBD2. The CDR3 contains 15 residues. The ends lost 7 bases at V and 3 bases at J; junction bases unmatched: 2. The germline V gene has CDR1 SNHLY and CDR2 FYNNEI. In DNA form, the CDR3 reads TGTGCCAGCACTGGGACTAGCGGGAGCTACAATGAGCAGTTCTTC. Its translation is CASTGTSGSYNEQFF.

The chain employs TRBV27 and TRBJ2-1, with D tentatively TRBD1 or TRBD2 (7 bases each). Germline CDR1 is MNHEY and CDR2 is SMNVEV (reference sequence). This CDR3 has 20 amino acids. V was clipped by 5 bases and J by 1 base, with 27 bases between them. The CDR3 protein is CASSPGGGRPLSGSYNEQFF. CDR3 nucleotide sequence: TGTGCCAGCAGTCCAGGGGGGGGGAGGCCCCTATCGGGTTCCTACAATGAGCAGTTCTTC.

This chain links TRBV5-1 with TRBJ2-5; 7 bases fit TRBD1. This CDR3 region has 15 residues. V shed 4 bases and J 3 bases; nucleotides not matched to a gene: 9. The germline gives CDR1 SGHRS, CDR2 YFSETQ. The CDR3 nucleotides are TGCGCCAGCAGCCTAGGGACAGTCCCAGAAGAGACCCAGTACTTC. Translated, it gives CASSLGTVPEETQYF.

This sequence joins TRBV7-9 and TRBJ1-3; D is unresolved. The CDR3 is 15 amino acids. The germline V gene has CDR1 SEHNR and CDR2 FQNEAQ (reference sequence). Trimming removed 1 base from V and 4 bases from J, with 11 bases in between. The CDR3 is CASSLGVQSGNTIYF. The CDR3 bases are TGTGCCAGCAGCTTAGGGGTACAAAGCGGAAACACCATATATTTT.

CDR3 in amino acids: CASSRNVGQPQHF. The DNA of the CDR3 is TGTGCCAGCAGCCGAAACGTCGGTCAGCCCCAGCATTTT. The V gene is TRBV27, the J gene TRBJ1-5; D gene ambiguous. The length of the CDR3 is 13 residues. Germline V lookup: CDR1 MNHEY, CDR2 SMNVEV (reference sequence). V lost 6 bases to trimming and J lost 6 bases, with 12 bases between them.